The rows below give T cell receptor beta chains drawn from one sample of a study of T-cell memory formation after mild COVID-19. TCRdb processed the 5' RACE reads anew with MiXCR; each CDR3 protein has one entry. Among approximately 210,000 distinct CDR3 sequences listed, around 30% were seen once. The sample was PBMCs or a T cell subset sorted from them (not recorded which). These receptors all come from an adult woman who had mild COVID-19 (a few samples of this study predate the infection). Cell type and time point are not known. Both conserved end residues are part of each CDR3. The order of the fields is CDR3 DNA, CDR3 protein, V gene, D gene, clone size, J gene. D genes are given only for firm matches. A clone size is listed for some rows: how often the clone was seen (once, few, many), or a class if it is expanded.

CDR3nt: TGTGCCACCAGCAGAGATGGGGGGTATGAGCTGTTTTTT
CDR3aa: CATSRDGGYELFF
v_gene: TRBV15
d_gene: .
abundance: .
j_gene: TRBJ2-2

CDR3nt: TGTGCCAGCAGCTCGGGGGTCCTCAATCAGCCCCAGCATTTT
CDR3aa: CASSSGVLNQPQHF
v_gene: TRBV5-5
d_gene: .
abundance: few
j_gene: TRBJ1-5

CDR3nt: TGTGCCAGCAGCTTAGTCACAGGCGGGAGGGTGGGTTTTGAGCAGTTCTTC
CDR3aa: CASSLVTGGRVGFEQFF
v_gene: TRBV7-2
d_gene: TRBD2
abundance: .
j_gene: TRBJ2-1

CDR3nt: TGTGCCAGCAGCTTACGCGGACTAGCCCTAGATACGCAGTATTTT
CDR3aa: CASSLRGLALDTQYF
v_gene: TRBV7-9
d_gene: TRBD2
abundance: .
j_gene: TRBJ2-3

CDR3nt: TGCAGTTCGGGACGGGGGGACTACGAGCAGTACTTC
CDR3aa: CSSGRGDYEQYF
v_gene: TRBV20-1
d_gene: TRBD2
abundance: .
j_gene: TRBJ2-7

CDR3nt: TGCAGCGTTGCCCTTTCTAGCACAGATACGCAGTATTTT
CDR3aa: CSVALSSTDTQYF
v_gene: TRBV29-1
d_gene: .
abundance: few
j_gene: TRBJ2-3

CDR3nt: TGTGCCAGCAGCTGGAGACCCGGCGTGGAATCAGAGACCCAGTACTTC
CDR3aa: CASSWRPGVESETQYF
v_gene: TRBV7-9
d_gene: .
abundance: .
j_gene: TRBJ2-5

CDR3nt: TGTGCCAGCAGTTTAGCGGGAGGGAAAAACATTCAGTACTTC
CDR3aa: CASSLAGGKNIQYF
v_gene: TRBV12-3/TRBV12-4
d_gene: TRBD2
abundance: few
j_gene: TRBJ2-4

CDR3nt: TGTGCCAGCAGCCACGGACAGCCAGATACGCAGTATTTT
CDR3aa: CASSHGQPDTQYF
v_gene: TRBV3-1
d_gene: .
abundance: few
j_gene: TRBJ2-3

CDR3nt: TGTGCCAGCAAGGCTAGCGGCCAACAATGGAGCTCCTACAATGAGCAGTTCTTC
CDR3aa: CASKASGQQWSSYNEQFF
v_gene: TRBV27
d_gene: TRBD2
abundance: .
j_gene: TRBJ2-1

CDR3nt: TGTGCCAGCAGCCGACAAGACAGGGACTACGAGCAGTACTTC
CDR3aa: CASSRQDRDYEQYF
v_gene: TRBV9
d_gene: TRBD1
abundance: few
j_gene: TRBJ2-7

CDR3nt: TGTGCCAGCAGGGCCCTTTGGGGGGGGCTGGATTCACCCCTCCACTTT
CDR3aa: CASRALWGGLDSPLHF
v_gene: TRBV27
d_gene: .
abundance: many
j_gene: TRBJ1-6

CDR3nt: TGTGCCAGCAGTGAAGCAGCCCCCCGGGGAGATACGCAGTATTTT
CDR3aa: CASSEAAPRGDTQYF
v_gene: TRBV2
d_gene: .
abundance: few
j_gene: TRBJ2-3

CDR3nt: TGTGCCAGCTCACCGCTCGGGGTAGCGGGAGCTTCCGAGCAGTACTTC
CDR3aa: CASSPLGVAGASEQYF
v_gene: TRBV18
d_gene: TRBD2
abundance: .
j_gene: TRBJ2-7

CDR3nt: TGTGCCAGCAGCCCCGGGACCGGGGAGCTGTTTTTT
CDR3aa: CASSPGTGELFF
v_gene: TRBV3-1
d_gene: .
abundance: few
j_gene: TRBJ2-2

CDR3nt: TGTGCCAGCAGCTTAGGAGCTGCGACAGCGGTATCCTACGAGCAGTACTTC
CDR3aa: CASSLGAATAVSYEQYF
v_gene: TRBV7-9
d_gene: .
abundance: .
j_gene: TRBJ2-7

CDR3nt: TGTGCCAGCAGCTTAGCCATGGGGCTAGACCGCAATGAGCAGTTCTTC
CDR3aa: CASSLAMGLDRNEQFF
v_gene: TRBV7-9
d_gene: .
abundance: .
j_gene: TRBJ2-1

CDR3nt: TGTGCCAGCAGTTTAGGAGGACAGTGGAAGTATGGCTACACCTTC
CDR3aa: CASSLGGQWKYGYTF
v_gene: TRBV27
d_gene: .
abundance: .
j_gene: TRBJ1-2

CDR3nt: TGTGCCAGCAGTTTGAGGCCCTCGGGGGCCGGGGAGCTGTTTTTT
CDR3aa: CASSLRPSGAGELFF
v_gene: TRBV12-3/TRBV12-4
d_gene: .
abundance: few
j_gene: TRBJ2-2

CDR3nt: TGTGCCAGCAGCATTTCGCGGTTCCGGACTTGGGGTGAGCAGTTCTTC
CDR3aa: CASSISRFRTWGEQFF
v_gene: TRBV7-6
d_gene: .
abundance: few
j_gene: TRBJ2-1

CDR3nt: TGTGCCAGCCAAGGAGTGGGGGCTAGGAGCGAGCAGTACTTC
CDR3aa: CASQGVGARSEQYF
v_gene: TRBV9
d_gene: .
abundance: .
j_gene: TRBJ2-7

CDR3nt: TGTGCCAGCAGAACCCCGGGGGCATCTCGACACACCGGGGAGCTGTTTTTT
CDR3aa: CASRTPGASRHTGELFF
v_gene: TRBV7-9
d_gene: .
abundance: .
j_gene: TRBJ2-2

CDR3nt: TGTGCCAGCAGCTTCGAGGGGGCTGCGCAGTATTTT
CDR3aa: CASSFEGAAQYF
v_gene: TRBV12-3/TRBV12-4
d_gene: TRBD1
abundance: .
j_gene: TRBJ2-3

CDR3nt: TGTGCCAGCAGCCGGGACAGGGCGTGGTACGAGCAGTACTTC
CDR3aa: CASSRDRAWYEQYF
v_gene: TRBV5-6
d_gene: TRBD1
abundance: few
j_gene: TRBJ2-7

CDR3nt: TGTGCCAGCAACCCGACGGGCAGAAAAGAGACCCAGTACTTC
CDR3aa: CASNPTGRKETQYF
v_gene: TRBV12-3/TRBV12-4
d_gene: .
abundance: few
j_gene: TRBJ2-5

CDR3nt: TGCGCCAGCAGCTTGTCCCCGCTAGCGGGGGGGCGCAATGAGCAGTTCTTC
CDR3aa: CASSLSPLAGGRNEQFF
v_gene: TRBV5-1
d_gene: TRBD2
abundance: .
j_gene: TRBJ2-1

CDR3nt: TGTGCCAGCAGCCCGCGTCTGGCTGAAAAACTGTTTTTT
CDR3aa: CASSPRLAEKLFF
v_gene: TRBV5-5
d_gene: .
abundance: few
j_gene: TRBJ1-4

CDR3nt: TGTGCCAGCAGTGAAGCCGGGACTAGCATGGAGACCCAGTACTTC
CDR3aa: CASSEAGTSMETQYF
v_gene: TRBV2
d_gene: TRBD2
abundance: few
j_gene: TRBJ2-5

CDR3nt: TGTGCCAGCAGTCCAGGGGTAACTGGGGCCAACGTCCTGACTTTC
CDR3aa: CASSPGVTGANVLTF
v_gene: TRBV12-3/TRBV12-4
d_gene: .
abundance: .
j_gene: TRBJ2-6

CDR3nt: TGCGCCAGCAGCTTGTACGGTTCATCGGTAAACTATGGCTACACCTTC
CDR3aa: CASSLYGSSVNYGYTF
v_gene: TRBV5-1
d_gene: .
abundance: .
j_gene: TRBJ1-2

CDR3nt: TGTGCCAGCAGTTTAGCCCAGGGCAATGAGCAGTTCTTC
CDR3aa: CASSLAQGNEQFF
v_gene: TRBV12-3/TRBV12-4
d_gene: .
abundance: few
j_gene: TRBJ2-1